These 15 T cell receptor beta chains originate from one sample sequenced in a study of tumor-infiltrating lymphocytes in primary liver carcinoma. Researchers generated TCR beta cDNA from roughly 500 ng of total RNA, relying on a constant-region primer. ARM-PCR, slightly modified, supplied the TCR beta libraries through three nested multiplex PCR rounds. The first two PCR rounds, around 11 cycles each, used TRBV1-TRBV30 forward primers and a C-beta reverse primer. Via MiXCR, TCRdb re-called the multiplex PCR reads, giving one row per CDR3 protein. The data contain 100,000 or so distinct CDR3 sequences, roughly 80% of them singletons. Co-extraction yielded RNA and DNA from around 20-30 mg of unsorted bulk tissue. Source material: liver tumor tissue from sampling region 3. Subset described: tumor region T3, left-lateral pole. Receptors originate from a man between 35 and 55 years old with primary liver carcinoma and hepatitis B virus infection.

Points on this clonotype: A junction boundary mismatches the germline segment, possibly from a read error. CDR3 loop: CNVAGSVGRTGELFF. CDR3 bases: TGTAACGTTGCGGGGAGTGTAGGGCGAACCGGGGAGCTGTTTTTT. V and J are TRBV29-1 and TRBJ2-2; the D gene is possibly TRBD2 (6 bases). This CDR3 is 15 amino acids long. The germline CDR1 and CDR2 sequences are SQVTM and ANQGSEA.

This rearrangement joins TRBV11-3 to TRBJ2-3; D perhaps matches TRBD2 (6 bases). The CDR3 totals 15 residues. Germline CDR1 reads SGHNT; CDR2 reads YENEEA. The V gene lost 6 bases and the J gene lost 11 bases, with 24 bases spanning the gap. The CDR3 here is CASSPGGRGTNRQYF. The CDR3 bases are TGTGCCAGCAGTCCTGGAGGGCGAGGCACAAATAGGCAGTATTTT. Together with reference TRBV11-3 and TRBJ2-3, the CDR3 gives the full variable domain: EAGVVQSPRYKIIEKKQPVAFWCNPISGHNTLYWYLQNLGQGPELLIRYENEEAVDDSQLPKDRFSAERLKGVDSTLKIQPAELGDSAVYLCASSPGGRGTNRQYFGPGTRLTVL.

About this clonotype itself: Germline and junction disagree at one end, which may indicate a read error. V gene TRBV6-2 or TRBV6-3 combines with J gene TRBJ2-7, with D maybe TRBD2 (6 bases). Per germline, CDR1 MNHEY and CDR2 SVGEGT. The CDR3 is 17 amino acids. CDR3 DNA: TGTGACAGCTGTAGCTGGAGGGAAGGAGATCTCTCCTACGAGCAGTACTTC. It encodes CDSCSWREGDLSYEQYF.

A note on this clonotype: An end of the junction does not agree with germline; a read error may underlie this. The chain joins TRBV29-1 to TRBJ1-6; tentative D call: TRBD1 (5 bases). The CDR3 is made up of 13 amino acids. Per the germline V gene, CDR1 is SQVTM and CDR2 is ANQGSEA. The CDR3 reads CSVWDETNSPFHF. CDR3 DNA sequence: TGCAGCGTTTGGGACGAGACAAATTCACCCTTCCACTTT.

As for this clonotype: Sequence at one end of the junction differs from germline and may be a read error. V is TRBV4-2 and J is TRBJ2-7; no clear D gene. The CDR3 covers 12 residues. Germline loops: CDR1 LGHNA, CDR2 YNFKEQ. CDR3 sequence reads: CASSKDRNEHYF. For the CDR3, the DNA is TGTGCCAGTAGCAAAGATCGGAACGAGCACTACTTC.

This clonotype was seen a single time. A read error may produce the germline difference seen at one junction end. This sequence joins TRBV28 and TRBJ1-3; D gene unclear. CDR3 length equals 13 residues. The germline V gene encodes CDR1 MDHEN and CDR2 SYDVKM. Here the CDR3 reads CASKFPGGNTTYF. The CDR3 nucleotides are TGTGCCAGCAAATTTCCCGGTGGAAACACCACATATTTT.

This rearrangement joins TRBV29-1 to TRBJ2-3, with D maybe TRBD2 (6 bases). Germline V gives CDR1 SQVTM, CDR2 ANQGSEA. The CDR3 runs 14 residues. Trimming removed 6 bases at V and 2 bases at J, with 15 bases between. In DNA form, the CDR3 reads TGCAGCGTGTATCCTAGCGAAGACACAGATACGCAGTATTTT. It codes for CSVYPSEDTDTQYF.

This clonotype is a singleton in its sample. Germline is not matched at one junction end, which may reflect a read error. This chain links TRBV19 with TRBJ1-2, with no clear D. CDR1 is LNHDA and CDR2 is SQIVND in the germline V gene (reference sequence). This CDR3 spans 13 amino acids. CDR3 in amino acids: CAISEGPYYGYNF. CDR3 nucleotide sequence: TGTGCCATTAGTGAGGGTCCGTACTATGGCTACAACTTC.

This clonotype showed up just a few times. At one end, the junction sequence differs from germline, possibly due to a read error. The chain links TRBV6-5 to TRBJ2-2, with D maybe TRBD2 (5 bases). From germline, CDR1 is MNHEY and CDR2 SVGAGI. The CDR3 contains 14 residues. CDR3 in DNA: TGTGCCAGTAGTTACTCGAGGAAACGGGAGGAGCTGTTTTTT. Translating gives CASSYSRKREELFF.

About this clonotype itself: One end of the junction is discordant with germline, which a read error may explain. The chain links TRBV6-4 to TRBJ2-3; TRBD2 matches 7 bases. Germline values: CDR1 MRHNA, CDR2 SNTAGT. The CDR3 totals 16 residues. Here the CDR3 DNA reads TGTGGCAGCAGTGACTCACAGAGCGGGAACACAGATACGCTGTATTTT. It specifies CGSSDSQSGNTDTLYF.

Concerning this clonotype: The conserved phenylalanine or tryptophan is not found at the CDR3 terminus, so this likely reflects a read error. The DNA of the CDR3 is TGTGCCAGCAGCTTAGACCGGACAGCTCTAGCCTACAACATTCAGTACTAC. It translates to CASSLDRTALAYNIQYY. The genes are TRBV11-2 and TRBJ2-4; possible D gene TRBD1, 6 bases. The CDR3 spans 17 residues. Germline assignment: CDR1 SGHAT and CDR2 FQNNGV. The V and J ends lost 0 bases and 7 bases respectively, with 19 bases between them.

This clonotype has at least ten counts. The V and J genes are TRBV2 and TRBJ1-4; TRBD1 matches at 10 bases. The germline V gene has CDR1 SNHLY and CDR2 FYNNEI. The CDR3 loop spans 12 amino acids. The junction had 2 bases not matched to a gene; V was cut back by 8 bases and J by 8 bases. CDR3: CASRDRGEKLFF. CDR3 in DNA: TGTGCCAGCCGGGACAGGGGCGAAAAACTGTTTTTT. Using reference TRBV2 and TRBJ1-4 for the parts outside the CDR3, the full variable domain is EPEVTQTPSHQVTQMGQEVILRCVPISNHLYFYWYRQILGQKVEFLVSFYNNEISEKSEIFDDQFSVERPDGSNFTLKIRSTKLEDSAMYFCASRDRGEKLFFGSGTQLSVL.

This clonotype appeared a few times. The final CDR3 position lacks the conserved phenylalanine or tryptophan, pointing to a likely read error. The chain combines TRBV5-1 with TRBJ1-1; D is possibly TRBD1 (5 bases). Trimming stripped 0 bases from V and 4 bases from J, with 13 bases between. CDR1 SGHRS and CDR2 YFSETQ come from the germline V gene. The CDR3 contains 15 residues. The CDR3 DNA reads TGCGCCAGCAGCTTGGATAATCCTGGGGGCACTGAAGCTTTCTCT. Translating it yields CASSLDNPGGTEAFS.

As for this clonotype: The junction differs from germline at one of its ends, possibly a read error. The chain carries TRBV6-6 and TRBJ2-4; D remains unclear. Germline-derived CDR1 and CDR2 are MNHNY and SVGAGI (reference sequence). The CDR3 spans 14 residues. DNA of the CDR3: TGTGACAGCAGCCCCGGCCAAGCAAAAAACATTCAGTACTTC. Translated, it gives CDSSPGQAKNIQYF.

The sample holds a few counts of this clonotype. Mismatch with germline at one junction end may stem from a read error. V usage is TRBV2 and J usage is TRBJ1-5; D may be TRBD1 (6 bases). The germline CDR1 and CDR2 sequences are SNHLY and FYNNEI. The CDR3 length is 14 residues. CDR3: CVSRDMYSNQPQHF. Here the CDR3 DNA reads TGTGTCAGCAGGGACATGTATAGCAATCAGCCCCAGCATTTT.